Here is one T cell receptor (beta chain) with its context. Its antigen is undetermined. The data were taken from a study of shared clonotypes between healthy human individuals. Notes on the study in general: Some naive CD4 clonotypes, roughly 4.5%, turned up in common across several donors. Estimated richness was generally greater in naive than memory subsets.

Per the germline V gene, CDR1 is KGHSH and CDR2 is LQKENI. The CDR3 sequence is 15 residues long. V shed 2 bases and J shed 5 bases, with 15 bases lying between them. For sorted subsets, about 190 ng DNA per replicate equaled some 27,000 T cell genomes. Using immunoSEQ multiplex PCR, the repertoire was profiled, and TCRdb retains in-frame clones only, with some absent. Of some 2,500,000 clones listed, 92% are singletons. The chain uses TRBV18 and TRBJ1-2, with unresolved D. The sequence was collected from a man younger than 35 in good health. Some clones in this sample may be carry-over from other donors' samples. Sequenced material: naive CD4+ T cells from PBMCs. Regarding subset: CD45RA+ positively selected. The CDR3 region is CASSPSNDIRYGYTF. For the CDR3, the DNA is TGTGCCAGCTCACCATCGAATGACATCCGTTATGGCTACACCTTC.